This TCR beta chain was captured in a study of OX40 agonist ivuxolimab in advanced cancers. The wider study: The dose of intravenous ivuxolimab that patients received every 2 weeks ranged from 0.01 to 10 mg/kg. Partial responses occurred in three patients (one hepatocellular carcinoma, two cutaneous melanoma).

Clones were sequenced by immunoSEQ multiplex PCR, and TCRdb holds only the in-frame ones, with some missing. The data hold about 28,000 clones, with around four fifths observed a single time. Germline V gives CDR1 SGHAT, CDR2 FQNNGV. Trimming cost V 4 bases and J 2 bases; bases outside gene matches: 6. The CDR3 is 15 residues long. The clonotype comes from an adult with an advanced solid tumor such as melanoma, head and neck, liver or kidney cancer. This chain links TRBV11-2 with TRBJ2-3; TRBD2 matches at 7 bases. The sequences come from CD4+ or CD8+ T cells sorted from blood, collected in a trial of the OX40 agonist ivuxolimab. Written as DNA, the CDR3 is TGTGCCAGCAGCTCGGGACTAACCAACACAGATACGCAGTATTTT. Encoded protein: CASSSGLTNTDTQYF.